The 15 T cell receptor beta chains given below trace back to one sample, sequenced in a study of blood T cell repertoires in COVID-19. Clones were read by immunoSEQ multiplex PCR, and TCRdb kept only the in-frame ones, dropping some. The sample comprises roughly 130,000 clones, about 90% of which are singletons, and about 3.6% rests with the top ten. Sequenced sample: peripheral blood. The receptors here all came from a woman in her sixties or seventies with acute or convalescent COVID-19.

This sequence joins TRBV27 and TRBJ1-2, with 9 bases lining up with TRBD1. The V segment lost 4 bases and the J segment 8 bases; nucleotides outside the gene matches: 11. The CDR3 is 15 residues long. Germline loops: CDR1 MNHEY, CDR2 SMNVEV (reference sequence). The CDR3 here is CASSSRRGQGRGYTF. CDR3 DNA sequence: TGTGCCAGCAGTTCCCGCCGGGGACAGGGCAGGGGCTACACCTTC.

This clone was detected a few times. The chain joins TRBV11-2 to TRBJ2-3; 13 bases match TRBD2. Germline CDR1 is SGHAT and CDR2 is FQNNGV. CDR3 size: 17 residues. The J segment lost 6 bases and the V segment lost 5 bases, leaving 11 bases of the junction unmatched. CDR3 bases: TGTGCCAGCAGCCCACTCCGACTAGCGGGAGGACGCGATACGCAGTATTTT. As protein: CASSPLRLAGGRDTQYF.

The DNA for the CDR3 is TGCACCCTTCCACGGCGGGAATCTAGGGAGCAGTACTTC. It specifies CTLPRRESREQYF. The chain has TRBV29-1 and TRBJ2-7, with D maybe TRBD2 (6 bases). Germline CDR1 reads SQVTM; CDR2 reads ANQGSEA. The CDR3 loop spans 13 amino acids.

The chain uses TRBV4-2 and TRBJ1-2, with 7 bases matching TRBD1. The CDR3 is 16 amino acids. V was pared by 4 bases and J by 8 bases, with 16 bases of the junction left unmatched. Germline CDR1 and CDR2: LGHNA and YNFKEQ. As DNA, the CDR3 is TGTGCCAGCAGCCGGAACCCCGGACAGGTCGGGGAGGGCTACACCTTC. Protein sequence: CASSRNPGQVGEGYTF.

The chain is built from TRBV2 and TRBJ2-2, with 7 bases fitting TRBD2. The length of the CDR3 is 15 residues. Per germline, CDR1 SNHLY and CDR2 FYNNEI. The ends lost 6 bases at V and 0 bases at J; junction bases unmatched: 4. The CDR3 reads CASRRLATNTGELFF. For the CDR3, the DNA is TGTGCCAGCAGAAGACTAGCAACGAACACCGGGGAGCTGTTTTTT.

V and J are TRBV19 and TRBJ1-5; perhaps TRBD1 as D (6 bases). Germline V lookup: CDR1 LNHDA, CDR2 SQIVND (reference sequence). This CDR3 contains 18 residues. Trimming left V 4 bases short and J 4 bases short, with 23 bases between. CDR3 sequence: CASSNKYTGLVKNQPQHF. The CDR3 DNA is TGTGCCAGTAGTAATAAGTACACAGGGCTGGTTAAAAATCAGCCCCAGCATTTT.

This clone has more than one count but fewer than ten. The rearrangement joins TRBV24-1 to TRBJ2-3; D may be TRBD2 (5 bases). The CDR3 covers 14 residues. The germline V and J ends were trimmed by 9 bases and 0 bases, with 12 bases remaining between them. CDR1 is KGHDR and CDR2 is SFDVKD in the germline V gene. The CDR3 is CATGRAESTDTQYF. CDR3 nucleotides: TGTGCCACCGGTAGAGCGGAAAGCACAGATACGCAGTATTTT.

The rearrangement joins TRBV5-6 to TRBJ2-7; TRBD2 agrees at 9 bases. From germline, CDR1 is SGHDT and CDR2 YYEEEE. The V gene end was trimmed by 1 base and the J gene end by 4 bases; junction bases not matched to a gene: 3. The CDR3 consists of 14 residues. CDR3 in DNA: TGTGCCAGCAGCTTGAGTCTAGCGGGGTACGAGCAGTACGTC. Amino acids: CASSLSLAGYEQYV.

This clone appeared a few times. This sequence joins TRBV6-1 and TRBJ1-3; D ambiguous. This CDR3 has 14 amino acids. Trimming removed 2 bases at V and 5 bases at J, with 10 bases between. The germline gives CDR1 MNHNS, CDR2 SASEGT. The CDR3 sequence is CASSERRIRNTIYF. CDR3 nucleotides: TGTGCCAGCAGTGAACGGCGGATACGAAACACCATATATTTT.

This clone showed up just a few times. The V gene is TRBV28, the J gene TRBJ2-3; 7 nucleotides agree with TRBD1. The germline CDR1 and CDR2 sequences are MDHEN and SYDVKM. Trimming took 2 bases from V and 2 from J; bases not matched to a gene: 4. The CDR3 covers 15 residues. The CDR3, as DNA: TGTGCCAGCAGTTTACAGGGGGATTTCACAGATACGCAGTATTTT. Protein: CASSLQGDFTDTQYF.

This chain links TRBV7-9 with TRBJ2-7, with D perhaps matching TRBD2 (5 bases). The CDR3 length is 14 residues. Trimming removed 1 base from V and 4 bases from J, with 11 bases in between. From germline, CDR1 is SEHNR and CDR2 FQNEAQ (reference sequence). CDR3 sequence (DNA): TGTGCCAGCAGCTTAGATCTGAGGGAGTACGAGCAGTACTTC. Translated: CASSLDLREYEQYF.

The gene calls are TRBV12-1 and TRBJ2-1; the D segment call TRBD2 is taken from the table without a DNA check. TRBV12-1 is an annotated pseudogene. The CDR3 length is 14 residues. Here the CDR3 DNA reads TGTGCCAGCAGCCTAGGACTACTCTACAATGAGCAGTTCTTC. Translating gives CASSLGLLYNEQFF.

The chain uses TRBV30 and TRBJ2-3; 7 bases agree with TRBD2. The CDR3 loop spans 16 amino acids. V shed 5 bases and J 0 bases; nucleotides not matched to a gene: 11. Germline CDR1 GTSNPN, CDR2 SVGIG (reference sequence). CDR3 sequence: CAWSLGLAESTDTQYF. Written as DNA, the CDR3 is TGTGCCTGGTCCCTGGGGCTAGCGGAAAGCACAGATACGCAGTATTTT.

The chain employs TRBV28 and TRBJ1-1; 10 bases align to TRBD1. The CDR3 runs 14 residues. Germline CDR1 and CDR2: MDHEN and SYDVKM. V gave up 5 bases and J gave up 8 bases; unmatched junction bases: 8. CDR3 region: CASSLLETGGEAFF. CDR3 bases: TGTGCCAGCAGTCTCCTGGAGACAGGGGGCGAAGCTTTCTTT.

The V and J genes are TRBV5-1 and TRBJ2-1, with TRBD2 matching 9 bases. V dropped 1 base and J dropped 7; count of bases not matched to a gene: 9. The CDR3 sequence is 16 residues long. The germline CDR1 and CDR2 sequences are SGHRS and YFSETQ. CDR3 DNA sequence: TGCGCCAGCAGCTTGTTGGCTAGCGGGATTAATAATGAGCAGTTCTTC. Residues: CASSLLASGINNEQFF. Full variable domain (missing parts from reference TRBV5-1 and TRBJ2-1): KAGVTQTPRYLIKTRGQQVTLSCSPISGHRSVSWYQQTPGQGLQFLFEYFSETQRNKGNFPGRFSGRQFSNSRSEMNVSTLELGDSALYLCASSLLASGINNEQFFGPGTRLTVL.